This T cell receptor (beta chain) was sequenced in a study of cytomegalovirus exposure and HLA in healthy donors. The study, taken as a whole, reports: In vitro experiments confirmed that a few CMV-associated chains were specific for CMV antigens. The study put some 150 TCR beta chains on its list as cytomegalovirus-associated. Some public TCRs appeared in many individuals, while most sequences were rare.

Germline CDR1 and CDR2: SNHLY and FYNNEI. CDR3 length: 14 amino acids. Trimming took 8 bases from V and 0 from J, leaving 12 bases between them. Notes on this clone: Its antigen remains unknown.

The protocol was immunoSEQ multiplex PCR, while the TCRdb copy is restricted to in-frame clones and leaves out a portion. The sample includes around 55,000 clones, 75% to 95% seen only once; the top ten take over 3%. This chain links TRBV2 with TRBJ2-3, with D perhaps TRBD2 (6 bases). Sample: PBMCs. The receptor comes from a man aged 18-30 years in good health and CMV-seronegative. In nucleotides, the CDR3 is TGTGCCAGCGGAGGGGACCTTAGCACAGATACGCAGTATTTT. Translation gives CASGGDLSTDTQYF. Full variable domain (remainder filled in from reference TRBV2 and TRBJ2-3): EPEVTQTPSHQVTQMGQEVILRCVPISNHLYFYWYRQILGQKVEFLVSFYNNEISEKSEIFDDQFSVERPDGSNFTLKIRSTKLEDSAMYFCASGGDLSTDTQYFGPGTRLTVL.